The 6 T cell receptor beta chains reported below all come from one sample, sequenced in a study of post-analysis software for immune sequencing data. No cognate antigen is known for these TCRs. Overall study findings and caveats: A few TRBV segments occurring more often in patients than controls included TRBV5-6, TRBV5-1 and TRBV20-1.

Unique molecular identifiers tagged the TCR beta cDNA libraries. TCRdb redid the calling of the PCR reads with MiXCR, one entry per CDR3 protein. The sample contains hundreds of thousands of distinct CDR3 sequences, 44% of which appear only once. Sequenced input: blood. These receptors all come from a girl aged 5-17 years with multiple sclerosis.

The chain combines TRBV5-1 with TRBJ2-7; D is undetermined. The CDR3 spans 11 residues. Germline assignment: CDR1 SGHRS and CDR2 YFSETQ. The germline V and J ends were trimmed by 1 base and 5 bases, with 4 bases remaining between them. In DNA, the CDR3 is TGCGCCAGCAGCTTGAACGACGAGCAGTACTTC. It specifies CASSLNDEQYF. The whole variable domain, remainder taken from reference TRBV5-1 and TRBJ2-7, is KAGVTQTPRYLIKTRGQQVTLSCSPISGHRSVSWYQQTPGQGLQFLFEYFSETQRNKGNFPGRFSGRQFSNSRSEMNVSTLELGDSALYLCASSLNDEQYFGPGTRLTVT.

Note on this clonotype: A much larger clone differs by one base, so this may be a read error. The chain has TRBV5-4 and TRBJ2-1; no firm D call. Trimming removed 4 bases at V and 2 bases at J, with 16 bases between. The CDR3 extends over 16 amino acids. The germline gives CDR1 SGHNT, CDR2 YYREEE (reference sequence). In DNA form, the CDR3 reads TGTGCCAGCAGCCTCCCTGCGGAGTCCCCCTACAATGAGCAGTTCTTC. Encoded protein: CASSLPAESPYNEQFF.

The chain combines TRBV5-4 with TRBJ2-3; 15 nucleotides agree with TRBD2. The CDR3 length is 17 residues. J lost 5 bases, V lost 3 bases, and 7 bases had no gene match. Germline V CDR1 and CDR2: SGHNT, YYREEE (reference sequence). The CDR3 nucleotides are TGTGCCAGCAGCTCTGGACTAGCGGGGGGGCGGGTAGATACGCAGTATTTT. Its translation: CASSSGLAGGRVDTQYF.

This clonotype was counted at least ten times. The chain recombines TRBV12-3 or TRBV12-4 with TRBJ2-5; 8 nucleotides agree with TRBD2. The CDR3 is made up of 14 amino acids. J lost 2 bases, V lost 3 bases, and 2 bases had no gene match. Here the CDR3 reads CASSFTSGQETQYF. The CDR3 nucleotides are TGTGCCAGCAGTTTCACTAGCGGACAAGAGACCCAGTACTTC.

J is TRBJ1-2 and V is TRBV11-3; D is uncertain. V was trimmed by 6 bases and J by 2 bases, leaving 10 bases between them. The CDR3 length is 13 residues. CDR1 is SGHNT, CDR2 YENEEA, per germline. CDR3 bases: TGTGCCAGCAGGAGGGCAGGCAACTATGGCTACACCTTC. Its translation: CASRRAGNYGYTF.

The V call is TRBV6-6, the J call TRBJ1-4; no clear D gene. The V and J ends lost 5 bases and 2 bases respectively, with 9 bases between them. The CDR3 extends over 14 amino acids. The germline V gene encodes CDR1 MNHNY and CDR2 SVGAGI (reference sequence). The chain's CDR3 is CASSPVGTNEKLFF. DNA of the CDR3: TGTGCCAGCAGTCCGGTGGGGACTAATGAAAAACTGTTTTTT.